The sequence of this TCR beta chain was determined in a study of blood T cell repertoires in COVID-19. The CDR3 totals 18 residues. Germline values: CDR1 SGHRS, CDR2 YFSETQ. V was clipped by 3 bases and J by 0 bases; unmatched bases: 11. Assay used: immunoSEQ multiplex PCR; TCRdb lists only in-frame clones, some missing. Of some 250,000 clones listed, roughly four fifths were seen once; the top ten hold roughly an eighth. The sequence came from a woman in her sixties with active or convalescent COVID-19. The chain recombines TRBV5-1 with TRBJ2-7, with TRBD2 identical over 11 bases. The sequencing input was peripheral blood. The CDR3 DNA follows: TGCGCCAGCAGCTCCCAACCTACTAGCGGGGGATCCTCCTACGAGCAGTACTTC. This gives the protein CASSSQPTSGGSSYEQYF.